Listed below are T cell receptor beta chains from one sample, sequenced in a study of T cells after posttransplantation cyclophosphamide. Profiling relied on immunoSEQ multiplex PCR, and the TCRdb table lists in-frame clones only, not all of them. The table lists approximately 45,000 clones, approximately 90% of them singletons. Sequencing input: PBMCs. The receptors were gathered from a woman between 50 and 59 years old in good health and a related stem cell transplant donor. CDR3s include the opening cysteine and the closing phenylalanine or tryptophan. Each record gives: D gene, J gene, clone size, V gene, CDR3 protein, CDR3 DNA. The D gene is left open where the match is weak. Only some rows state a clone size, as once, few, many or a class for expanded clones.

>.|TRBJ1-1|.|TRBV7-2
CASSPGGSNTEAFF
TGTGCCAGCAGTCCCGGGGGGTCGAACACTGAAGCTTTCTTT
>.|TRBJ1-5|.|TRBV6-5
CASSLDRFNQPQHF
TGTGCCAGCAGCCTAGACAGGTTCAATCAGCCCCAGCATTTT
>.|TRBJ2-2|.|TRBV2
CASSALGGGNTGELFF
TGTGCCAGCAGCGCGCTTGGGGGAGGTAACACCGGGGAGCTGTTTTTT
>TRBD2|TRBJ2-3|.|TRBV4-2
CASSQAGLAGGLSDTQYF
TGTGCCAGCAGCCAAGCAGGACTAGCGGGGGGCCTGTCAGATACGCAGTATTTT
>.|TRBJ1-1|.|TRBV19
CASSVEPGKPEAFF
TGTGCCAGTAGTGTGGAACCAGGGAAACCTGAAGCTTTCTTT
>TRBD2|TRBJ2-2|.|TRBV6-1
CARRLAGDRTGELFF
TGTGCCAGGAGACTAGCGGGAGATCGGACCGGGGAGCTGTTTTTT
>.|TRBJ1-4|.|TRBV18
CASSPSGTNYEKLFF
TGTGCCAGCTCACCCTCCGGGACAAACTATGAAAAACTGTTTTTT
>.|TRBJ2-2|.|TRBV7-7
CASSFNRPDSPGELFF
TGTGCCAGCAGCTTCAACAGACCGGATTCGCCCGGGGAGCTGTTTTTT
>.|TRBJ2-5|.|TRBV5-1
CASSLGGRPAETQYF
TGCGCCAGCAGCTTGGGCGGCCGACCAGCTGAGACCCAGTACTTC
>TRBD2|TRBJ2-7|.|TRBV19
CASSIGSAGDPPYEQYF
TGTGCCAGTAGTATAGGAAGTGCGGGAGACCCACCCTACGAGCAGTACTTC
>.|TRBJ1-4|.|TRBV7-9
CASRGSGEKLFF
TGTGCAAGTAGGGGGTCTGGTGAAAAACTGTTTTTT
>.|TRBJ2-7|.|TRBV6-5
CAVSGNSEQYF
TGTGCCGTGTCGGGGAATAGCGAGCAGTACTTC
>TRBD1|TRBJ1-2|.|TRBV11-2
CASSLAGTGYGYTF
TGTGCCAGCAGCTTAGCGGGGACAGGGTATGGCTACACCTTC
>TRBD2|TRBJ2-5|.|TRBV11-2
CASSLDTELAGRETQYF
TGTGCCAGCAGCTTAGATACGGAACTAGCGGGCAGAGAGACCCAGTACTTC
>TRBD2|TRBJ2-1|.|TRBV15
CATSGDGTSGNYNEQFF
TGTGCCACCAGCGGAGATGGGACTAGCGGGAACTACAATGAGCAGTTCTTC
>TRBD1|TRBJ2-7|.|TRBV4-1
CASSQDVGTEAYEQYF
TGCGCCAGCAGCCAAGATGTGGGGACAGAGGCCTACGAGCAGTACTTC
>TRBD1|TRBJ1-2|.|TRBV18
CASSPGTDSNYGYTF
TGTGCCAGCTCACCTGGGACAGACTCTAACTATGGCTACACCTTC
>TRBD2|TRBJ2-3|once|TRBV5-1
CASSPLAAGGYTDTQYF
TGCGCCAGCAGCCCCCTCGCCGCGGGGGGTTACACAGATACGCAGTATTTT
>.|TRBJ1-2|.|TRBV10-3
CAISGDRQAHGYTF
TGTGCCATCAGTGGTGACAGACAAGCTCATGGCTACACCTTC
>TRBD2|TRBJ2-7|.|TRBV5-1
CASSTGLAGSYEQYF
TGCGCCAGCAGCACTGGACTAGCGGGATCCTACGAGCAGTACTTC
>TRBD1|TRBJ1-3|.|TRBV5-8
CASEQGVSGNTIYF
TGTGCCAGCGAGCAGGGGGTATCGGGAAACACCATATATTTT
>.|TRBJ2-7|.|TRBV19
CARQYLQGTVEQYF
TGTGCCAGGCAATATCTGCAGGGAACCGTCGAGCAGTACTTC
>TRBD1|TRBJ1-3|once|TRBV9
CASSVASGQGTAGNTIYF
TGTGCCAGCAGCGTAGCCTCCGGACAGGGGACCGCTGGAAACACCATATATTTT
>TRBD1|TRBJ1-2|.|TRBV5-1
CASSLGRDRGPTNYGYTF
TGCGCCAGCAGCTTGGGGAGGGACAGGGGCCCAACTAACTATGGCTACACCTTC
>TRBD1|TRBJ2-5|.|TRBV5-1
CASSSSDRGETQYF
TGCGCCAGCAGCTCATCGGACAGGGGGGAGACCCAGTACTTC
>TRBD1|TRBJ1-2|.|TRBV11-2
CASSPGQGFGYGYTF
TGTGCCAGCAGCCCCGGACAGGGCTTTGGCTATGGCTACACCTTC
>.|TRBJ1-5|.|TRBV25-1
CATGDANQPQHF
TGTGCCACGGGGGACGCCAATCAGCCCCAGCATTTT
>.|TRBJ1-2|once|TRBV18
CASSPTRGNYGYTF
TGTGCCAGCTCACCCACTAGGGGGAACTATGGCTACACCTTC
>.|TRBJ1-1|.|TRBV6-4
CASSDRQDTEAFF
TGTGCCAGCAGTGACCGCCAGGACACTGAAGCTTTCTTT
>TRBD1|TRBJ2-1|.|TRBV14
CASSPKTGSLKFDEQFF
TGTGCCAGCAGCCCTAAGACAGGGAGCCTTAAGTTCGATGAGCAGTTCTTC
>TRBD2|TRBJ2-1|.|TRBV16
CASSQMGLAGNNEQFF
TGTGCCAGCAGCCAAATGGGGCTAGCGGGGAACAATGAGCAGTTCTTC
>TRBD1|TRBJ2-7|.|TRBV10-2
CASSLSRGTGHYEQYF
TGCGCCAGCAGTTTGTCTCGGGGGACAGGGCATTACGAGCAGTACTTC
>.|TRBJ1-2|.|TRBV2
CASSVGGDYGYTF
TGTGCCAGCAGTGTCGGAGGGGACTATGGCTACACCTTC
>TRBD2|TRBJ2-7|.|TRBV18
CASSQGTSGGAASYEQYF
TGTGCCAGCTCACAAGGGACTAGCGGGGGGGCCGCCTCCTACGAGCAGTACTTC
>TRBD1|TRBJ2-7|.|TRBV5-1
CASSLLTGGYEQYF
TGCGCCAGCAGCCTACTGACAGGGGGGTACGAGCAGTACTTC